Shown below are 19 T cell receptor beta chains from a single sample sequenced in a study of spatial heterogeneity in lung cancer. These receptors' antigens are unknown. Study findings and constraints: Within tumors, counts of expanded alpha and beta TCRs tracked tumor mutation counts.

The sample's time point: sample taken at primary tumor resection. TCRdb called the 5' RACE reads again in MiXCR, with one record for every CDR3 protein. This repertoire shows 25,000 to 30,000 distinct CDR3 sequences, around 7% found once; its top ten account for almost 25%. The sample consisted of lung tumor tissue, taken at surgery. These receptors originate from a male donor with early-stage non-small cell lung cancer.

The chain couples TRBV28 to TRBJ2-4; 7 bases match TRBD1. There are 12 residues in the CDR3. Losses at the gene ends were 8 bases for V and 6 bases for J; bases not matched to a gene: 4. The germline gives CDR1 MDHEN, CDR2 SYDVKM. DNA for the CDR3: TGTGCCAGCCGGGACAGCTCAAACATTCAGTACTTC. It translates to CASRDSSNIQYF.

This clonotype appeared a single time. The chain combines TRBV6-5 with TRBJ2-5; D might be TRBD2 (5 bases). The V gene lost 5 bases and the J gene lost 5 bases, with 12 bases spanning the gap. Germline V CDR1 and CDR2: MNHEY, SVGAGI. CDR3 length: 13 amino acids. The DNA of the CDR3 is TGTGCCAGCAGTGACCCTTGGAGGGAGACCCAGTACTTC. It codes for CASSDPWRETQYF.

This clonotype has a count of ten or more. The genes are TRBV28 and TRBJ1-6; a possible D gene is TRBD1 (5 bases). The V end lost 6 bases, the J end lost 8 bases, and 23 bases lay between the germline ends. Germline V gene sequence: CDR1 MDHEN, CDR2 SYDVKM. The CDR3 covers 17 residues. CDR3 sequence: CASRPQRGLFEDSPLHF. The CDR3 coding sequence is TGTGCCAGCAGACCCCAGAGGGGTTTATTCGAGGATTCACCCCTCCACTTT.

This clonotype was found many times. The genes are TRBV20-1 and TRBJ2-3, with D possibly being TRBD2 (6 bases). The CDR3 has 12 residues. The V end lost 6 bases, the J end lost 0 bases, and 7 bases lay between the germline ends. Per germline, CDR1 DFQATT and CDR2 SNEGSKA (reference sequence). CDR3 sequence: CSASGSTDTQYF. In DNA, the CDR3 is TGCAGTGCCAGCGGGAGCACAGATACGCAGTATTTT.

The chain recombines TRBV20-1 with TRBJ2-7; 12 bases agree with TRBD1. Germline values: CDR1 DFQATT, CDR2 SNEGSKA (reference sequence). The ends lost 2 bases at V and 5 bases at J; junction bases unmatched: 4. This CDR3 region has 14 residues. The CDR3 reads CSARPGQGANEQYF. CDR3 DNA sequence: TGCAGTGCTAGACCGGGACAGGGGGCTAACGAGCAGTACTTC.

The table lists this clonotype with a few counts. This chain links TRBV4-3 with TRBJ2-3, with D uncertain. The CDR3 sequence is 13 residues long. Germline CDR1 reads LGHNA; CDR2 reads YSLEER. As DNA, the CDR3 is TGCGCGACCTCTAGGCGATCCTCTGATACGCAGTATTTT. Its protein is CATSRRSSDTQYF.

This clonotype was counted at least ten times. The chain has TRBV2 and TRBJ2-3, with 7 bases identical to TRBD2. V lost 6 bases to trimming and J lost 3 bases; unmatched junction nucleotides: 3. Germline loops: CDR1 SNHLY, CDR2 FYNNEI. The CDR3 runs 13 residues. CDR3 bases: TGTGCCAGCAGGACGGGGGGAACAGATACGCAGTATTTT. Encoded protein: CASRTGGTDTQYF.

This chain connects TRBV5-6 to TRBJ1-1; unclear D gene. Trimming cost V 0 bases and J 3 bases, with 9 bases left between them. This CDR3 contains 14 residues. Looked up from germline, CDR1 is SGHDT and CDR2 is YYEEEE. This CDR3 reads CASSLGSLYTEAFF. CDR3 DNA sequence: TGTGCCAGCAGCTTGGGTTCGCTCTACACTGAAGCTTTCTTT.

In this sample, this clonotype turned up many times. The chain combines TRBV5-1 with TRBJ1-6, with no clear D. This CDR3 has 13 amino acids. Germline CDR1 is SGHRS and CDR2 is YFSETQ. V was shortened by 5 bases and J by 3 bases, with 6 bases between the two germline ends. The chain's CDR3 is CASSWDYNSPLHF. The CDR3 DNA reads as TGCGCCAGCAGTTGGGACTATAATTCACCCCTCCACTTT. The full variable domain, its missing parts supplied by reference TRBV5-1 and TRBJ1-6, is KAGVTQTPRYLIKTRGQQVTLSCSPISGHRSVSWYQQTPGQGLQFLFEYFSETQRNKGNFPGRFSGRQFSNSRSEMNVSTLELGDSALYLCASSWDYNSPLHFGNGTRLTVT.

The CDR3 spells CASSYSGTGINSPLHF. The CDR3 bases are TGCGCCAGCAGCTATTCCGGGACGGGCATAAATTCACCCCTCCACTTT. The rearrangement uses TRBV5-1 and TRBJ1-6; weak D call: TRBD1 (5 bases). CDR1 is SGHRS, CDR2 YFSETQ, per germline. The CDR3 length is 16 residues. Trimming removed 3 bases at V and 7 bases at J, with 17 bases between.

The sample holds many counts of this clonotype. The rearrangement links TRBV2 to TRBJ1-1, with 7 bases aligning to TRBD1. V was pared by 6 bases and J by 5 bases, with 6 bases of the junction left unmatched. CDR1 is SNHLY and CDR2 is FYNNEI in the germline V gene. CDR3 size: 13 residues. The CDR3 spells CASRVLGQTEAFF. Here the CDR3 DNA reads TGTGCCAGCAGAGTTTTGGGACAGACTGAAGCTTTCTTT.

This clonotype has a handful of counts. The chain recombines TRBV2 with TRBJ2-2, with D unresolved. V was cut by 4 bases and J by 4 bases, with 10 bases left in between. CDR1 SNHLY and CDR2 FYNNEI come from the germline V gene. The CDR3 is 14 residues long. The CDR3 reads CASSARLGTGELFF. The CDR3 nucleotides are TGTGCCAGCAGTGCTCGATTGGGCACCGGGGAGCTGTTTTTT.

This chain connects TRBV27 to TRBJ2-7; D possibly corresponds to TRBD1 (6 bases). This CDR3 has 13 residues. V was clipped by 8 bases and J by 2 bases, with 13 bases between them. The germline gives CDR1 MNHEY, CDR2 SMNVEV (reference sequence). CDR3 in DNA: TGTGCCAGCGCGCCCAGGACAGCCTACGAGCAGTACTTC. This codes for CASAPRTAYEQYF.

This clonotype was counted ten times or more. CDR3 sequence: CASSLNRETFF. CDR3 sequence (DNA): TGCGCCAGCAGCTTGAACAGGGAGACTTTCTTT. The chain has TRBV5-1 and TRBJ1-1; D is perhaps TRBD1 (6 bases). Germline V gene sequence: CDR1 SGHRS, CDR2 YFSETQ. The V and J ends lost 1 base and 12 bases respectively, with 10 bases between them. The CDR3 has 11 amino acids.

The V call is TRBV4-1, the J call TRBJ2-7; D unclear. The CDR3 is 13 amino acids. Germline V gene data show CDR1 as MGHRA and CDR2 as YSYEKL. V lost 4 bases and J 0 bases, leaving 7 bases between the germline ends. Here the CDR3 reads CASSPLYSYEQYF. In DNA, the CDR3 is TGCGCCAGCAGCCCCCTCTACTCCTACGAGCAGTACTTC.

This clonotype was observed at least ten times. The chain employs TRBV5-1 and TRBJ2-7; no clear D gene. The CDR3 totals 12 residues. Trimming took off 4 bases at V and 4 bases at J, with 9 bases between the two ends. Looked up from germline, CDR1 is SGHRS and CDR2 is YFSETQ. DNA for the CDR3: TGCGCCAGCAGCAGTAGTGGTTACGAGCAGTACTTC. Residues: CASSSSGYEQYF.

This clonotype has just a few counts. The chain recombines TRBV28 with TRBJ2-3, with 7 bases matching TRBD1. After removal of 5 bases from V and 0 bases from J, the junction contained 5 bases not matched to a gene. The CDR3 length is 15 residues. Per the germline V gene, CDR1 is MDHEN and CDR2 is SYDVKM. Written as DNA, the CDR3 is TGTGCCAGCAGTACGGGACAGCCTAGCACAGATACGCAGTATTTT. Amino acid sequence: CASSTGQPSTDTQYF.

This clonotype occurred many times. The CDR3 region is CASSDPQPGRNYGYTF. CDR3 bases: TGTGCCAGCAGCGACCCACAACCGGGACGGAACTATGGCTACACCTTC. The J gene is TRBJ1-2, the V gene TRBV7-2; weak D call: TRBD1 (5 bases). CDR1 SGHTA and CDR2 FQGNSA come from the germline V gene. The CDR3 extends over 16 amino acids. Trimming cost V 5 bases and J 2 bases, with 18 bases left between them.

This clonotype was picked up many times. This chain links TRBV18 with TRBJ1-1, with a tentative D call TRBD1 (6 bases). V was trimmed by 3 bases and J by 1 base, leaving 12 bases between them. The CDR3 length is 15 residues. CDR1 is KGHSH, CDR2 LQKENI, per germline. The CDR3 nucleotides are TGTGCCAGCTCACCGGGGGTACAGGGGAACACTGAAGCTTTCTTT. Protein product: CASSPGVQGNTEAFF.